The 17 T cell receptor beta chains below come from one sample, sequenced in a study of T-cell reconstitution after alpha-beta-depleted transplantation in children. As it was prepared, the TCRbeta library received unique molecular identifiers. MiXCR was run by TCRdb on the PCR reads, yielding one entry per CDR3 protein. In the table there are around 420,000 distinct CDR3 sequences, 15% to 20% of which are singletons. The sequencing used PBMCs, mostly from graft donor cells, collected 360 days after TCRalphabeta/CD19-depleted stem cell transplant. Receptor source: a boy under two years old who had a stem cell transplant for Wiskott-Aldrich syndrome, so the T cells may come from the graft donor.

This clonotype was picked up a small number of times. This rearrangement joins TRBV5-1 to TRBJ1-2; the match to TRBD1 covers 7 bases. Germline V CDR1 and CDR2: SGHRS, YFSETQ. V shed 2 bases, J shed 8 bases, and the junction held 3 bases outside the gene matches. The length of the CDR3 is 12 residues. The CDR3 coding sequence is TGCGCCAGCAGCTTTACAGGGGTCGGCTACACCTTC. This gives the protein CASSFTGVGYTF.

This chain joins TRBV4-1 and TRBJ1-2, with 8 positions matching TRBD1. The CDR3 has 14 residues. Germline assignment: CDR1 MGHRA and CDR2 YSYEKL. V was pared by 4 bases and J by 4 bases, with 5 bases of the junction left unmatched. The DNA for the CDR3 is TGCGCCAGCAGCCCGCGGGACAGGCTCTATGGCTACACCTTC. Amino acid sequence: CASSPRDRLYGYTF.

This chain uses TRBV2 with TRBJ2-7, with D possibly being TRBD2 (6 bases). This CDR3 is built from 16 residues. V dropped 3 bases and J dropped 2 bases, with 17 bases sitting between them. The germline CDR1 and CDR2 sequences are SNHLY and FYNNEI. CDR3 DNA sequence: TGTGCCAGCAGTGACCGGGGCGGGGCCACCACCTACGAGCAGTACTTC. Amino acid sequence: CASSDRGGATTYEQYF.

The V gene is TRBV4-1, the J gene TRBJ2-2; 9 nucleotides align to TRBD1. The V gene end was trimmed by 4 bases and the J gene end by 6 bases; junction bases not matched to a gene: 6. Looked up from germline, CDR1 is MGHRA and CDR2 is YSYEKL. The CDR3 length is 15 residues. CDR3 residues: CASSRGTGRAGELFF. The CDR3 coding sequence is TGCGCCAGCAGCCGAGGGACAGGGAGGGCCGGGGAGCTGTTTTTT.

The J gene is TRBJ2-5, the V gene TRBV5-1; 12 positions match TRBD2. J gave up 3 bases and V 5 bases, and 11 bases lay outside the gene matches. The germline CDR1 and CDR2 sequences are SGHRS and YFSETQ. There are 17 residues in the CDR3. CDR3 in amino acids: CASRQDARLAGEETQYF. CDR3 bases: TGCGCCAGCAGACAGGACGCCCGACTAGCGGGGGAAGAGACCCAGTACTTC.

The chain couples TRBV7-2 to TRBJ2-4; 8 bases match TRBD1. Germline assignment: CDR1 SGHTA and CDR2 FQGNSA. The CDR3 length is 15 residues. The trim removed 0 bases at V and 6 bases at J, leaving 4 bases unmatched. The CDR3 here is CASSLAGTGSNIQYF. CDR3 nucleotide sequence: TGTGCCAGCAGCTTAGCTGGGACAGGCTCAAACATTCAGTACTTC.

This chain uses TRBV2 with TRBJ2-5, with D uncertain. Per the germline V gene, CDR1 is SNHLY and CDR2 is FYNNEI. Trimming took off 2 bases at V and 5 bases at J, with 18 bases between the two ends. This CDR3 spans 16 amino acids. This CDR3 is CASSEFRYKYNETQYF. As DNA, the CDR3 is TGTGCCAGCAGTGAATTTCGGTATAAGTACAACGAGACCCAGTACTTC. Full variable domain (remainder filled in from reference TRBV2 and TRBJ2-5): EPEVTQTPSHQVTQMGQEVILRCVPISNHLYFYWYRQILGQKVEFLVSFYNNEISEKSEIFDDQFSVERPDGSNFTLKIRSTKLEDSAMYFCASSEFRYKYNETQYFGPGTRLLVL.

This clonotype appeared a few times. The chain has TRBV5-1 and TRBJ2-7; D call uncertain. Germline CDR1 is SGHRS and CDR2 is YFSETQ. The CDR3 is made up of 13 amino acids. Trimming cost V 4 bases and J 3 bases, with 11 bases left between them. The CDR3 reads CASSLGPRYEQYF. The CDR3 coding sequence is TGCGCCAGCAGCCTAGGACCCCGCTACGAGCAGTACTTC.

This clonotype came up many times. The chain carries TRBV27 and TRBJ2-1; D is unresolved. This CDR3 has 13 residues. Germline CDR1 is MNHEY and CDR2 is SMNVEV (reference sequence). The germline V and J ends were trimmed by 2 bases and 5 bases, with 7 bases remaining between them. The CDR3: CASSLLRNNEQFF. The CDR3 bases are TGTGCCAGCAGTTTACTTAGGAACAATGAGCAGTTCTTC.

The chain recombines TRBV12-3 or TRBV12-4 with TRBJ2-7, with 11 bases matching TRBD2. Trimming took 3 bases from V and 7 from J; bases not matched to a gene: 8. The CDR3 has 15 amino acids. The CDR3 sequence: CASSLGLAGGGEQYF. CDR3 sequence (DNA): TGTGCCAGCAGTTTGGGGCTAGCGGGAGGAGGAGAGCAGTACTTC.

This clonotype showed up just a few times. The chain links TRBV4-3 to TRBJ2-3, with D perhaps matching TRBD2 (6 bases). Trimming shortened V by 5 bases and J by 1 base, and 10 bases separated the two germline ends. The CDR3 length is 14 residues. Germline V lookup: CDR1 LGHNA, CDR2 YSLEER. CDR3: CASSGGTGTDTQYF. CDR3 DNA: TGCGCCAGCAGCGGCGGGACGGGCACAGATACGCAGTATTTT.

The chain links TRBV24-1 to TRBJ2-2, with 10 bases aligning to TRBD2. CDR1 and CDR2 (germline): KGHDR, SFDVKD. V shed 1 base, J shed 7 bases, and the junction held 8 bases outside the gene matches. The CDR3 is 17 amino acids. CDR3 nucleotide sequence: TGTGCCACCAGTGATTTTGGGCTAGCGGGAGTCGTCGGGGAGCTGTTTTTT. This translates into CATSDFGLAGVVGELFF.

This chain links TRBV20-1 with TRBJ2-1; D might be TRBD1 (5 bases). The CDR3 is made up of 12 amino acids. The V gene's germline CDR1 is DFQATT and CDR2 SNEGSKA (reference sequence). Trimming left V 5 bases short and J 6 bases short, with 11 bases between. The CDR3 spells CSALGVSNEQFF. The CDR3 DNA is TGCAGTGCTCTAGGGGTGAGCAATGAGCAGTTCTTC.

This chain uses TRBV7-9 with TRBJ2-1, with 8 bases aligning to TRBD1. This CDR3 is 15 amino acids long. After removal of 1 base from V and 4 bases from J, the junction contained 3 bases not matched to a gene. CDR1 and CDR2 from the germline V gene are SEHNR and FQNEAQ (reference sequence). In DNA, the CDR3 is TGTGCCAGCAGCTTAGGGGACAGGATATACAATGAGCAGTTCTTC. It is translated as CASSLGDRIYNEQFF.

The V call is TRBV11-2, the J call TRBJ2-7; D is ambiguous. Germline V gene sequence: CDR1 SGHAT, CDR2 FQNNGV. CDR3 size: 12 residues. V lost 8 bases to trimming and J lost 10 bases, with 18 bases between them. The CDR3 is CASGNGPSPQYF. Here the CDR3 DNA reads TGTGCCAGCGGGAACGGGCCTTCTCCCCAGTACTTC.

V is TRBV27 and J is TRBJ2-2, with unresolved D. This CDR3 has 15 residues. Germline assignment: CDR1 MNHEY and CDR2 SMNVEV (reference sequence). The ends were cut back, 6 bases at V and 5 bases at J, with 16 bases in the middle. CDR3 nucleotides: TGTGCCAGCAGAAATTCTCCCCTGTGGACCGGGGAGCTGTTTTTT. As protein: CASRNSPLWTGELFF.

This clonotype was recorded at least ten times. The gene calls are TRBV4-1 and TRBJ1-2; D perhaps matches TRBD1 (5 bases). V gave up 0 bases and J gave up 6 bases, with 17 bases separating them. Germline V gives CDR1 MGHRA, CDR2 YSYEKL. This CDR3 has 16 amino acids. The CDR3 region is CASSQDPGPGMDGYTF. Written as DNA, the CDR3 is TGCGCCAGCAGCCAAGATCCTGGTCCAGGGATGGATGGCTACACCTTC.